A selection of T cell receptor beta chains follows, all from one sample in a study of blood T cell repertoires in COVID-19. Here immunoSEQ multiplex PCR was the method, and the copy in TCRdb shows in-frame clones only, minus some. The repertoire holds under 95,000 clones, about 86% seen once, with around 20% in the top ten. Sequencing was carried out using peripheral blood. These receptors originate from an elderly woman with acute or convalescent COVID-19. CDR3s include the opening cysteine and the closing phenylalanine or tryptophan. The D gene is left open where the match is weak. Rows give clone size only sometimes, using once, few, many, or a class for an expanded clone.

j_call | d_call | v_call | clone_size | cdr3_nt | cdr3_aa
TRBJ1-2 | NA | TRBV7-9 | NA | TGTGCCAGCAGCCGCTTCCCAGGGAGGTTCTATGGCTACACCTTC | CASSRFPGRFYGYTF
TRBJ2-2 | NA | TRBV6-5 | few | TGTGCCAGCAGTTACGCCGCGGGCACCGGGGAGCTGTTTTTT | CASSYAAGTGELFF
TRBJ1-4 | NA | TRBV12-2 | NA | TGTGCAAGTCGCTTAGGTGATGGGCAGGGGGCAACTAATGAAAAACTGTTTTTT | CASRLGDGQGATNEKLFF
TRBJ2-1 | NA | TRBV14 | few | TGTGCCAGCAGCTTGAGGGAGCGGGTCTTAGGCAATGAGCAGTTCTTC | CASSLRERVLGNEQFF
TRBJ1-2 | NA | TRBV7-9 | NA | TGTGCCAGCAGCCCACTCAGAGACCAGGGGCACACCTTC | CASSPLRDQGHTF
TRBJ2-6 | NA | TRBV7-2 | NA | TGTGCCAGCAGCTTAGTGAGCTCTGGGGCCAACGTCCTGACTTTC | CASSLVSSGANVLTF
TRBJ2-7 | NA | TRBV4-2 | NA | TGTGCCAGCAGCCAAGGGACCGGAGGACCCTACGAGCAGTACTTC | CASSQGTGGPYEQYF
TRBJ2-1 | TRBD1 | TRBV19 | NA | TGTGCCAGTAGTAGGGACAGGGTCTCCTACAATGAGCAGTTCTTC | CASSRDRVSYNEQFF
TRBJ2-7 | NA | TRBV9 | NA | TGTGCCAGCAGCTCACCCATGAAGCCCTACGAGCAGTACTTC | CASSSPMKPYEQYF
TRBJ2-7 | TRBD2 | TRBV5-4 | NA | TGTGCCAGCAGCTCCCCTGGGACTAGTTACGACGAGCAGTACTTC | CASSSPGTSYDEQYF
TRBJ1-5 | NA | TRBV15 | NA | TGTGCCACCAGCAGAGATCTTGGCGGGAGTCTAGGGCCCCAGCATTTT | CATSRDLGGSLGPQHF
TRBJ2-5 | NA | TRBV5-1 | NA | TGCGCCAGCAGCATACAGGGTCGAGAGACCCAGTACTTC | CASSIQGRETQYF
TRBJ1-5 | NA | TRBV18 | NA | TGTGCCAGCTCACCACGGGGCAGCAATCAGCCCCAGCATTTT | CASSPRGSNQPQHF
TRBJ2-5 | NA | TRBV13 | NA | TGTGCCAGCAGCTCCGACTCTCTCGGTCACGAGACCCAGTACTTC | CASSSDSLGHETQYF
TRBJ1-2 | TRBD1 | TRBV5-1 | NA | TGCGCCAGCAGCCCGGAGGCAGGGGGCTGGGGCTACACCTTC | CASSPEAGGWGYTF
TRBJ2-7 | NA | TRBV19 | NA | TGTGCCAGTAGTCCTACTAGCAGCAGCTCCTACGAGCAGTACTTC | CASSPTSSSSYEQYF
TRBJ2-7 | NA | TRBV18 | NA | TGTGCCAGCTCACCCTATAGCTCCTACGAGCAGTACTTC | CASSPYSSYEQYF
TRBJ2-1 | TRBD1 | TRBV3-1/TRBV3-2 | NA | TGTGCCAGCAGCCCCCGAGGACAGGGGGCTAATGAGCAGTTCTTC | CASSPRGQGANEQFF
TRBJ1-1 | TRBD1 | TRBV19 | once | TGTGCCAGCATCAGGACAGGGTCGGGCACTGAAGCTTTCTTT | CASIRTGSGTEAFF
TRBJ2-2 | NA | TRBV29-1 | NA | TGCAGCGTTGAACAGACCGGGGAGCTGTTTTTT | CSVEQTGELFF
TRBJ2-7 | TRBD1 | TRBV27 | NA | TGTGCCAGCAGTCGACAGGGAACCGAGCAGTACTTC | CASSRQGTEQYF
TRBJ2-1 | TRBD2 | TRBV5-6 | once | TGTGCCAGCAGCTTGCCAGGGAGGGACCCAGGAGAGCAGTTCTTC | CASSLPGRDPGEQFF
TRBJ1-5 | TRBD1 | TRBV23-1 | NA | TGCGCCAGCAGTCAATCGGGGGGGACAGGGGGCTGCAGCAATCAGCCCCAGCATTTT | CASSQSGGTGGCSNQPQHF
TRBJ1-6 | TRBD1 | TRBV7-6 | NA | TGTGCCAGCAGTCCAAACAGGGGGGCGAGATCACCCCTCCACTTT | CASSPNRGARSPLHF
TRBJ1-2 | NA | TRBV11-3 | NA | TGTGCCAGCAGCTTCCAGGGGCATGGCTACACCTTC | CASSFQGHGYTF
TRBJ1-3 | NA | TRBV10-3 | NA | TGTGCCATCAGTGAGACAGATGGAAACACCATATATTTT | CAISETDGNTIYF
TRBJ2-7 | TRBD1 | TRBV18 | NA | TGTGCCAGCTCACCACAGACAGGGAATTCCTACGAGCAGTACTTC | CASSPQTGNSYEQYF
TRBJ1-5 | NA | TRBV19 | NA | TGTGCCAGTAGTTACAGGTTTAATAGCAATCAGCCCCAGCATTTT | CASSYRFNSNQPQHF
TRBJ2-7 | NA | TRBV7-2 | NA | TGTGCCAGCAGCGAGGTGAGGAGCACCTACGAGCAGTACTTC | CASSEVRSTYEQYF
TRBJ1-5 | TRBD1 | TRBV6-5 | once | TGTGCCAGCGGGGACAGGGAGGGCAATCAGCCCCAGCATTTT | CASGDREGNQPQHF
TRBJ2-7 | NA | TRBV7-2 | few | TGTGCCAGCAGCTCGCGAGACGGACACAAAGATCCCTACGAGCAGTACTTC | CASSSRDGHKDPYEQYF
TRBJ2-7 | NA | TRBV10-2 | NA | TGCGCCAGCAGTGAACATTTCTACGAGCAGTACTTC | CASSEHFYEQYF
TRBJ1-2 | NA | TRBV7-2 | NA | TGTGCCAGCAGGCGCTCTTGGGGGGGGAACTATGGCTACACCTTC | CASRRSWGGNYGYTF
TRBJ2-3 | TRBD2 | TRBV10-3 | NA | TGTGCCATCAGGTTGGGGGGGTCGGATACGCAGTATTTT | CAIRLGGSDTQYF
TRBJ2-5 | TRBD2 | TRBV11-2 | few | TGTGCCAGCAGCTTCATTAGCGGGGGACTTCAAGAGACCCAGTACTTC | CASSFISGGLQETQYF